These 3 T cell receptor beta chains originate from one sample sequenced in a study of T cells in Graves' hyperthyroidism and ophthalmopathy. RNA transcripts yielded amplified TCR beta CDR3 regions. The HTBI set primed first-round TCR CDR3 RT-PCR. One entry per CDR3 protein, called by TCRdb with MiXCR from the multiplex PCR reads. The data contain about 380,000 distinct CDR3 sequences, approximately 13% of them singletons. Sequencing was carried out using blood. These TCRs come from a man aged 25 to 45 with Graves' hyperthyroidism that later progressed to Graves' ophthalmopathy.

V gene TRBV2 combines with J gene TRBJ2-3; possibly TRBD1 for D (6 bases). Germline lookup yields CDR1 SNHLY and CDR2 FYNNEI. V gave up 2 bases and J gave up 11 bases, with 8 bases separating them. This CDR3 is built from 11 residues. CDR3 amino acids: CASSEYRVQYF. In nucleotides, the CDR3 is TGTGCCAGCAGTGAATACAGGGTGCAGTATTTT.

This chain joins TRBV7-2 and TRBJ2-1, with 10 bases aligning to TRBD2. Trimming at V came to 2 bases and at J to 0 bases, leaving 10 bases not matched to a gene. The CDR3 is made up of 19 amino acids. Germline CDR1 SGHTA, CDR2 FQGNSA. The CDR3 sequence is CASSLRSLAGASSYNEQFF. The DNA of the CDR3 is TGTGCCAGCAGCTTACGGTCTCTAGCGGGGGCTAGCTCCTACAATGAGCAGTTCTTC. The full variable domain, completed using reference TRBV7-2 and TRBJ2-1, is GAGVSQSPSNKVTEKGKDVELRCDPISGHTALYWYRQSLGQGLEFLIYFQGNSAPDKSGLPSDRFSAERTGGSVSTLTIQRTQQEDSAVYLCASSLRSLAGASSYNEQFFGPGTRLTVL.

This chain links TRBV19 with TRBJ2-2; 8 nucleotides agree with TRBD2. With V trimmed by 7 bases and J by 0 bases, 10 bases remained unmatched. CDR1 is LNHDA, CDR2 SQIVND, per germline (reference sequence). The CDR3 loop spans 17 amino acids. The CDR3 coding sequence is TGTGCCAGTATAGATTATTCTAGCGGGCCGAACACCGGGGAGCTGTTTTTT. Its protein is CASIDYSSGPNTGELFF. The full variable domain, its missing parts supplied by reference TRBV19 and TRBJ2-2, is DGGITQSPKYLFRKEGQNVTLSCEQNLNHDAMYWYRQDPGQGLRLIYYSQIVNDFQKGDIAEGYSVSREKKESFPLTVTSAQKNPTAFYLCASIDYSSGPNTGELFFGEGSRLTVL.